These 30 T cell receptor beta chains came from one sample sequenced in a study of T cell changes during pregnancy in multiple sclerosis. The table came from immunoSEQ multiplex PCR; TCRdb's copy has only in-frame clones and leaves some out. The profile shows about 130,000 clones, about 95% of them singletons. The material sequenced was peripheral blood, taken after pregnancy. All receptors derive from a female donor with multiple sclerosis, enrolled in a pregnancy study.

V is TRBV6-1 and J is TRBJ1-1; 7 nucleotides agree with TRBD1. Germline V gives CDR1 MNHNS, CDR2 SASEGT. The CDR3 has 15 amino acids. V lost 6 bases to trimming and J lost 1 base; unmatched junction nucleotides: 8. The CDR3 protein is CASSYLGTENTEAFF. The CDR3 nucleotides read TGTGCCAGCAGCTACCTAGGGACAGAGAACACTGAAGCTTTCTTT.

The CDR3 loop reads CASSPSGADTQYF. The CDR3 region has the DNA TGTGCCAGCAGCCCGAGCGGGGCAGATACGCAGTATTTT. V and J are TRBV13 and TRBJ2-3; 7 nucleotides agree with TRBD2. Looked up from germline, CDR1 is PRHDT and CDR2 is FYEKMQ (reference sequence). CDR3 size: 13 residues. The J segment lost 4 bases and the V segment lost 5 bases, leaving 3 bases of the junction unmatched.

The chain couples TRBV27 to TRBJ1-2; 9 bases map to TRBD1. The CDR3 spans 15 residues. Germline V CDR1 and CDR2: MNHEY, SMNVEV (reference sequence). The trim removed 4 bases at V and 5 bases at J, leaving 8 bases unmatched. CDR3: CASSSFGTGKYGYTF. For the CDR3, the DNA is TGTGCCAGCAGTTCCTTCGGGACAGGGAAGTATGGCTACACCTTC.

The rearrangement joins TRBV4-2 to TRBJ2-7; 12 positions match TRBD2. The V and J ends lost 4 bases and 0 bases, in that order; junction bases with no gene match: 4. The CDR3 runs to 16 residues. Germline V gives CDR1 LGHNA, CDR2 YNFKEQ. The CDR3 sequence: CASSRGLAGSSYEQYF. The CDR3 region has the DNA TGTGCCAGCAGCCGCGGACTAGCGGGGAGCTCCTACGAGCAGTACTTC.

Comments on this clone: Compared with germline, one end of the junction differs, possibly owing to a read error. Other nucleotide sequences in the sample specify the same CDR3. The genes are TRBV7-9 and TRBJ2-7, with a weak D call TRBD1 (5 bases). The length of the CDR3 is 12 residues. Germline-derived CDR1 and CDR2 are SEHNR and FQNEAQ (reference sequence). CDR3 DNA: TGCGCCAGCAGCTTGGACATCTACGAGCAGTACTTC. It specifies CASSLDIYEQYF. Using reference TRBV7-9 and TRBJ2-7 for the parts outside the CDR3, the full variable domain is DTGVSQNPRHKITKRGQNVTFRCDPISEHNRLYWYRQTLGQGPEFLTYFQNEAQLEKSRLLSDRFSAERPKGSFSTLEIQRTEQGDSAMYLCASSLDIYEQYFGPGTRLTVT.

This chain joins TRBV7-2 and TRBJ2-7, with 7 bases matching TRBD2. Germline-derived CDR1 and CDR2 are SGHTA and FQGNSA. Trimming took 3 bases from V and 6 from J; bases not matched to a gene: 14. The CDR3 extends over 16 amino acids. CDR3 sequence reads: CASSLAGFNQRGEQYF. Written as DNA, the CDR3 is TGTGCCAGCAGCTTGGCGGGATTCAACCAGCGGGGCGAGCAGTACTTC.

As regards this clone: Compared with germline, one end of the junction differs, possibly owing to a read error. The V call is TRBV19, the J call TRBJ2-2, with 8 bases aligning to TRBD2. This CDR3 contains 16 residues. The germline V gene has CDR1 LNHDA and CDR2 SQIVND (reference sequence). CDR3 coding DNA: TGTGCCAGTAAAGAAGCGGGAGCTGTGGGCACCGGGGAGCTGCTTTTT. Encoded protein: CASKEAGAVGTGELLF.

A single count supports this clone. The V and J genes are TRBV12-5 and TRBJ2-3; D not certain. The CDR3 totals 11 residues. V was cut by 3 bases and J by 5 bases, with 3 bases left in between. CDR1 LGHNT and CDR2 FRNRAP come from the germline V gene. CDR3 residues: CASGFGDTQYF. For the CDR3, the DNA is TGTGCTAGTGGTTTCGGAGATACGCAGTATTTT.

V and J are TRBV7-9 and TRBJ1-3; 10 bases fit TRBD1. With 2 bases clipped from V and 8 bases from J, the junction kept 3 bases outside the gene matches. Germline V gene data show CDR1 as SEHNR and CDR2 as FQNEAQ (reference sequence). CDR3 length: 14 amino acids. The CDR3 DNA is TGTGCCAGCAGCTTAATCGGACAGGGGGACACCATATATTTT. Protein product: CASSLIGQGDTIYF.

The rearrangement links TRBV5-1 to TRBJ2-2; TRBD1 might be the D (8 bases). Germline lookup yields CDR1 SGHRS and CDR2 YFSETQ. The length of the CDR3 is 20 residues. V dropped 3 bases and J dropped 0 bases, with 24 bases sitting between them. The CDR3 sequence: CASSSTPRTGGVANTGELFF. The CDR3 bases are TGCGCCAGCAGCTCCACTCCCCGAACAGGGGGGGTTGCGAACACCGGGGAGCTGTTTTTT.

The chain has TRBV28 and TRBJ2-3; 10 bases fit TRBD2. The junction had 12 bases not matched to a gene; V was cut back by 3 bases and J by 3 bases. The CDR3 loop spans 18 amino acids. In germline, CDR1 is MDHEN, CDR2 SYDVKM. The CDR3 loop reads CASSFQGLASGGTDTQYF. The DNA for the CDR3 is TGTGCCAGCAGTTTTCAGGGACTAGCGTCCGGAGGTACAGATACGCAGTATTTT. Full variable domain (missing parts from reference TRBV28 and TRBJ2-3): DVKVTQSSRYLVKRTGEKVFLECVQDMDHENMFWYRQDPGLGLRLIYFSYDVKMKEKGDIPEGYSVSREKKERFSLILESASTNQTSMYLCASSFQGLASGGTDTQYFGPGTRLTVL.

This chain joins TRBV7-8 and TRBJ2-2; 16 nucleotides match TRBD2. The V and J ends lost 3 bases and 0 bases, in that order; junction bases with no gene match: 4. In germline, CDR1 is SGHVS, CDR2 FQNEAQ. The CDR3 loop spans 19 amino acids. The CDR3 spells CASSFRGLAGGPNTGELFF. The CDR3 DNA is TGTGCCAGCAGCTTTAGGGGACTAGCGGGAGGGCCGAACACCGGGGAGCTGTTTTTT.

This clone was seen only once. The rearrangement joins TRBV7-6 to TRBJ2-7, with 12 bases aligning to TRBD2. After removal of 5 bases from V and 7 bases from J, the junction contained 15 bases not matched to a gene. The germline V gene encodes CDR1 SGHVS and CDR2 FNYEAQ. The CDR3 is 17 residues long. The CDR3 DNA reads TGTGCCAGCAGCCCTCAAAGGACTAGCGGGATTCCTAGTGAGCAGTACTTC. The encoded protein is CASSPQRTSGIPSEQYF.

This chain uses TRBV10-3 with TRBJ2-2; 7 bases align to TRBD2. Germline CDR1 and CDR2: ENHRY and SYGVKD. Trimming took 8 bases from V and 1 from J; bases not matched to a gene: 4. The CDR3 totals 14 residues. DNA for the CDR3: TGTGCCATCTCGCCTAGCGGGAACACCGGGGAGCTGTTTTTT. Translated: CAISPSGNTGELFF.

The chain carries TRBV7-2 and TRBJ2-1; 8 bases align to TRBD2. V gave up 7 bases and J gave up 6 bases; unmatched junction bases: 8. Germline V gene lookup returns CDR1 SGHTA and CDR2 FQGNSA. The CDR3 extends over 14 amino acids. This CDR3 is CASKARGTSNEQFF. CDR3 DNA: TGTGCCAGCAAAGCACGCGGGACTAGCAATGAGCAGTTCTTC.

The chain couples TRBV28 to TRBJ2-7, with 10 bases that match TRBD1. CDR1 and CDR2 from the germline V gene are MDHEN and SYDVKM. With 2 bases clipped from V and 3 bases from J, the junction kept 4 bases outside the gene matches. This CDR3 is built from 15 residues. The DNA of the CDR3 is TGTGCCAGCAGTTTACGGACAGGGGGTATCTACGAGCAGTACTTC. Its translation: CASSLRTGGIYEQYF. Looking up the rest from reference TRBV28 and TRBJ2-7 gives the full variable domain: DVKVTQSSRYLVKRTGEKVFLECVQDMDHENMFWYRQDPGLGLRLIYFSYDVKMKEKGDIPEGYSVSREKKERFSLILESASTNQTSMYLCASSLRTGGIYEQYFGPGTRLTVT.

J is TRBJ1-2 and V is TRBV6-1; D possibly corresponds to TRBD1 (5 bases). The CDR3 extends over 15 amino acids. Trimming removed 7 bases at V and 3 bases at J, with 18 bases between. CDR1 MNHNS and CDR2 SASEGT come from the germline V gene. CDR3 amino acids: CASTTRGGADYGYTF. For the CDR3, the DNA is TGTGCCAGCACCACCCGCGGGGGAGCGGACTATGGCTACACCTTC.

The chain has TRBV6-1 and TRBJ2-1; 11 bases are shared with TRBD2. V dropped 4 bases and J dropped 9; count of bases not matched to a gene: 14. The CDR3 totals 17 residues. The V gene's germline CDR1 is MNHNS and CDR2 SASEGT. CDR3 in DNA: TGTGCCAGCAGTGGGCCGGAGACTAGCGGGAAGGGAAGTGAGCAGTTCTTC. This gives the protein CASSGPETSGKGSEQFF.

The CDR3 loop reads CASSFDSYEQYF. CDR3 sequence (DNA): TGTGCCAGCAGCTTCGACAGCTACGAGCAGTACTTC. The chain couples TRBV7-9 to TRBJ2-7, with D perhaps matching TRBD1 (5 bases). Germline CDR1 reads SEHNR; CDR2 reads FQNEAQ (reference sequence). V was cut by 3 bases and J by 3 bases, with 6 bases left in between. CDR3 length equals 12 residues.

The chain combines TRBV27 with TRBJ1-2; TRBD1 matches at 8 bases. The CDR3 spans 16 residues. Per the germline V gene, CDR1 is MNHEY and CDR2 is SMNVEV (reference sequence). V lost 3 bases, J lost 5 bases, and 11 bases stayed unmatched. In nucleotides, the CDR3 is TGTGCCAGCAGTTTTAGTTTCCAGGGGGCGGGATATGGCTACACCTTC. Translating gives CASSFSFQGAGYGYTF.

The genes are TRBV7-9 and TRBJ2-5, with 7 nucleotides matching TRBD1. The trim removed 7 bases at V and 2 bases at J, leaving 4 bases unmatched. The CDR3 contains 13 residues. Looked up from germline, CDR1 is SEHNR and CDR2 is FQNEAQ (reference sequence). The CDR3 region is CASNRGFQETQYF. As DNA, the CDR3 is TGTGCCAGCAACAGGGGATTTCAAGAGACCCAGTACTTC.

The chain carries TRBV7-9 and TRBJ2-7, with D possibly matching TRBD2 (7 bases). The germline V gene has CDR1 SEHNR and CDR2 FQNEAQ (reference sequence). This CDR3 contains 16 residues. Trimming stripped 5 bases from V and 4 bases from J, with 21 bases between. CDR3 amino acids: CASSPEGGGSVYEQYF. The CDR3 DNA follows: TGTGCCAGCAGCCCCGAGGGGGGCGGGAGTGTGTACGAGCAGTACTTC.

The chain recombines TRBV30 with TRBJ1-5; D perhaps matches TRBD1 (6 bases). This CDR3 region has 14 residues. Germline loops: CDR1 GTSNPN, CDR2 SVGIG (reference sequence). V shed 0 bases and J shed 6 bases, with 12 bases lying between them. CDR3 sequence (DNA): TGTGCCTGGAGTGTACTCAGGGGCGGTCAGCCCCAGCATTTT. It encodes CAWSVLRGGQPQHF.

The rearrangement joins TRBV30 to TRBJ1-5; 7 bases are shared with TRBD1. V lost 2 bases and J lost 6; bases outside the gene matches: 4. The CDR3 covers 13 residues. Germline V CDR1 and CDR2: GTSNPN, SVGIG (reference sequence). The CDR3 DNA follows: TGTGCCTGGAGTACAGGGGTTGGTCAGCCCCAGCATTTT. This translates into CAWSTGVGQPQHF.

This clone appeared a single time. The chain couples TRBV29-1 to TRBJ1-1; TRBD1 matches at 9 bases. From germline, CDR1 is SQVTM and CDR2 ANQGSEA. This CDR3 is built from 15 residues. V shed 6 bases and J 0 bases; nucleotides not matched to a gene: 8. The CDR3 loop reads CSVKGTGIMNTEAFF. CDR3 in DNA: TGCAGCGTAAAGGGGACAGGGATCATGAACACTGAAGCTTTCTTT. The variable domain in full, with the rest retrieved from reference TRBV29-1 and TRBJ1-1, is SAVISQKPSRDICQRGTSLTIQCQVDSQVTMMFWYRQQPGQSLTLIATANQGSEATYESGFVIDKFPISRPNLTFSTLTVSNMSPEDSSIYLCSVKGTGIMNTEAFFGQGTRLTVV.

This clone occurred once. The chain joins TRBV15 to TRBJ2-4; D is possibly TRBD1 (7 bases). The V gene's germline CDR1 is LNHNV and CDR2 YYDKDF (reference sequence). Trimming cost V 1 base and J 9 bases, with 10 bases left between them. This CDR3 region has 13 residues. CDR3 protein: CATSRGGTAIQYF. CDR3 sequence (DNA): TGTGCCACCAGCAGAGGCGGGACAGCCATTCAGTACTTC.

The J gene is TRBJ2-7, the V gene TRBV7-6, with D possibly matching TRBD1 (5 bases). V was pared by 1 base and J by 4 bases, with 14 bases between. The CDR3 length is 15 residues. The germline V gene has CDR1 SGHVS and CDR2 FNYEAQ. The CDR3 loop is CASSLDPGNFYEQYF. DNA of the CDR3: TGTGCCAGCAGCTTAGATCCAGGGAATTTTTACGAGCAGTACTTC.

The chain employs TRBV6-5 and TRBJ1-6; D is possibly TRBD1 (5 bases). This CDR3 is 13 amino acids long. V shed 0 bases and J shed 14 bases, with 11 bases lying between them. CDR1 is MNHEY, CDR2 SVGAGI, per germline. This CDR3 reads CASSYSKDTALHF. CDR3 nucleotides: TGTGCCAGCAGTTACTCCAAGGACACTGCCCTCCACTTT.

This clone has just one count. This rearrangement joins TRBV5-8 to TRBJ2-3, with a possible D match to TRBD2 (6 bases). Germline V gives CDR1 SGHTS, CDR2 YDEGEE. The CDR3 has 15 amino acids. Trimming shortened V by 2 bases and J by 7 bases, and 17 bases separated the two germline ends. The CDR3 protein is CASSLLGLLHYTQYF. DNA of the CDR3: TGTGCCAGCAGCTTATTGGGACTGCTCCATTATACGCAGTATTTT. The whole variable domain, filled in from reference TRBV5-8 and TRBJ2-3, reads EAGVTQSPTHLIKTRGQQATLRCSPISGHTSVYWYQQALGLGLQFLLWYDEGEERNRGNFPPRFSGRQFPNYSSELNVNALELEDSALYLCASSLLGLLHYTQYFGPGTRLTVL.

This chain joins TRBV7-9 and TRBJ2-3; TRBD2 might be the D (5 bases). This CDR3 comprises 15 residues. CDR1 and CDR2 (germline): SEHNR, FQNEAQ (reference sequence). The ends were cut back, 1 base at V and 3 bases at J, with 11 bases in the middle. CDR3 in amino acids: CASSLVSSATDTQYF. The CDR3 DNA is TGTGCCAGCAGCTTAGTCAGTAGCGCGACAGATACGCAGTATTTT.